This is a list of T cell receptor beta chains from one sample in a study of T cell changes during pregnancy in multiple sclerosis. Only in-frame clones appear in the TCRdb table, and some are missing; sequencing was by immunoSEQ multiplex PCR. The sample has under 50,000 clones; just over 90% are singletons. The material was CD4+ T cells from peripheral blood mononuclear cells, obtained in the first trimester of pregnancy. Source of these receptors: a female donor in good health, enrolled as a control in a pregnancy study. Both conserved end residues are part of each CDR3. Fields, in order: clone size, D gene, V gene, J gene, CDR3 protein, CDR3 DNA. The D gene is left open where the match is weak. Clone sizes are given selectively: once, few, many, or a class where the clone is expanded.

clone size: .
D gene: .
V gene: TRBV7-6
J gene: TRBJ2-1
CDR3 protein: CASSFQSYNEQFF
CDR3 DNA: TGTGCCAGCAGCTTCCAGTCCTACAATGAGCAGTTCTTC

clone size: .
D gene: .
V gene: TRBV7-3
J gene: TRBJ2-1
CDR3 protein: CASSLIGGERQFF
CDR3 DNA: TGTGCCAGCAGCTTAATAGGCGGGGAACGGCAGTTCTTC

clone size: .
D gene: .
V gene: TRBV6-5
J gene: TRBJ1-1
CDR3 protein: CASSSLDSRNTEAFF
CDR3 DNA: TGTGCCAGCAGTTCCCTAGACAGCCGAAACACTGAAGCTTTCTTT

clone size: .
D gene: .
V gene: TRBV12-5
J gene: TRBJ2-1
CDR3 protein: CASAFSRGAGFF
CDR3 DNA: TGTGCTAGTGCCTTCTCCCGGGGTGCAGGGTTCTTC

clone size: .
D gene: .
V gene: TRBV4-2
J gene: TRBJ2-1
CDR3 protein: CASSQGPGLSNSYNEQFF
CDR3 DNA: TGTGCCAGCAGCCAGGGACCGGGACTCTCGAACTCCTACAATGAGCAGTTCTTC

clone size: .
D gene: TRBD1
V gene: TRBV9
J gene: TRBJ2-1
CDR3 protein: CASSVAQGAAYNEQFF
CDR3 DNA: TGTGCCAGCAGCGTAGCTCAGGGGGCGGCGTACAATGAGCAGTTCTTC

clone size: .
D gene: TRBD1
V gene: TRBV28
J gene: TRBJ2-7
CDR3 protein: CALQGVGSSYEQYF
CDR3 DNA: TGTGCCCTGCAGGGGGTGGGGAGCTCCTACGAGCAGTACTTC

clone size: .
D gene: TRBD1
V gene: TRBV6-6
J gene: TRBJ1-2
CDR3 protein: CASSPRTGDSYGYTF
CDR3 DNA: TGTGCCAGCAGTCCAAGGACAGGGGATAGCTATGGCTACACCTTC

clone size: .
D gene: TRBD2
V gene: TRBV10-1
J gene: TRBJ2-3
CDR3 protein: CATVSGGVRNTQYF
CDR3 DNA: TGCGCCACGGTTAGCGGGGGGGTTAGAAATACGCAGTATTTT

clone size: .
D gene: .
V gene: TRBV7-2
J gene: TRBJ2-7
CDR3 protein: CASSLEGLGNEQYF
CDR3 DNA: TGTGCCAGCAGCTTGGAAGGACTCGGGAACGAGCAGTACTTC

clone size: .
D gene: .
V gene: TRBV28
J gene: TRBJ1-1
CDR3 protein: CASYEEFASQAFF
CDR3 DNA: TGTGCCAGCTACGAAGAATTCGCGTCCCAAGCTTTCTTT

clone size: .
D gene: .
V gene: TRBV7-2
J gene: TRBJ1-3
CDR3 protein: CASSLEHGNTIYF
CDR3 DNA: TGTGCCAGCAGCTTAGAACACGGAAACACCATATATTTT

clone size: once
D gene: .
V gene: TRBV19
J gene: TRBJ2-7
CDR3 protein: CASRGQKGPHEQYF
CDR3 DNA: TGTGCCAGTAGGGGCCAGAAGGGGCCTCACGAGCAGTACTTC

clone size: .
D gene: TRBD2
V gene: TRBV28
J gene: TRBJ2-3
CDR3 protein: CASSSPGLRLYF
CDR3 DNA: TGTGCCAGCAGTTCGCCGGGACTACGACTTTATTTT

clone size: .
D gene: TRBD1
V gene: TRBV7-9
J gene: TRBJ1-4
CDR3 protein: CASSLGGGYNEKLFF
CDR3 DNA: TGTGCCAGCAGCTTAGGAGGGGGCTATAATGAAAAACTGTTTTTT

clone size: .
D gene: TRBD1
V gene: TRBV7-2
J gene: TRBJ1-5
CDR3 protein: CASSLQGAQPQHF
CDR3 DNA: TGTGCCAGCAGCTTACAGGGGGCTCAGCCCCAGCATTTT

clone size: few
D gene: TRBD2
V gene: TRBV7-2
J gene: TRBJ2-5
CDR3 protein: CASSPYPRGGRGETQYF
CDR3 DNA: TGTGCCAGCAGCCCTTACCCGCGGGGGGGCCGCGGGGAGACCCAGTACTTC

clone size: .
D gene: .
V gene: TRBV7-9
J gene: TRBJ2-5
CDR3 protein: CASSPLVETQYF
CDR3 DNA: TGTGCCAGCAGCCCCTTAGTAGAGACCCAGTACTTC

clone size: .
D gene: .
V gene: TRBV6-6
J gene: TRBJ1-2
CDR3 protein: CASSYGDRIMSGGYTF
CDR3 DNA: TGTGCCAGCAGTTACGGCGATCGGATCATGAGCGGAGGCTACACCTTC

clone size: .
D gene: .
V gene: TRBV18
J gene: TRBJ2-1
CDR3 protein: CASSKRSGNYNEQFF
CDR3 DNA: TGTGCCAGCTCAAAACGCTCAGGGAACTACAATGAGCAGTTCTTC